This is a list of T cell receptor beta chains from one sample in a study of Graves' ophthalmopathy and Graves' hyperthyroidism. In TCRdb, the multiplex PCR reads were re-called with MiXCR into one record per CDR3 protein. The table has hundreds of thousands of distinct CDR3 sequences, 45% seen once. Input material: peripheral blood. The receptors originated from an adult man with Graves' ophthalmopathy. CDR3s include the opening cysteine and the closing phenylalanine or tryptophan. The D gene is left open where the match is weak. The size field is filled for only some rows; it gives once, few, many or a size class.

J gene | D gene | clone size | V gene | CDR3 DNA | CDR3 protein
TRBJ2-7 | TRBD2 | few | TRBV6-5 | TGTGCCAGCAGTTCCGTCATTTATAGCGGGAGGATCTACGAGCAGTACTTC | CASSSVIYSGRIYEQYF
TRBJ1-6 | . | many | TRBV5-4 | TGTGCCAGCAACCGGGAAAGAGGTTCACCCCTCCACTTT | CASNRERGSPLHF
TRBJ1-1 | . | . | TRBV2 | TGTGCCAGCAGTGCCAGGCACTCGAACACTGAAGCTTTCTTT | CASSARHSNTEAFF
TRBJ1-2 | . | few | TRBV10-3 | TGTGCCATCAGTGAGTCGGCAGCTAACTATGGCTACACCTTC | CAISESAANYGYTF
TRBJ1-5 | . | . | TRBV5-1 | TGCGCCAGCAAGGTGGGGCAGGAGGGTCAGCCCCAGCATTTT | CASKVGQEGQPQHF
TRBJ1-4 | TRBD1 | few | TRBV11-2 | TGTGCCAGCAGCCCGCCGGGACAGTACTTTCCAACTAATGAAAAACTGTTTTTT | CASSPPGQYFPTNEKLFF
TRBJ1-3 | . | . | TRBV2 | TGTGCCAGCAAACCCGACTCCGACAGAAACACCATATATTTT | CASKPDSDRNTIYF
TRBJ1-2 | . | . | TRBV19 | TGTGCCAGTAGTATTGGCGGGAACTATGGCTACACCTTC | CASSIGGNYGYTF
TRBJ2-7 | . | once | TRBV2 | TGTGCCAGCACTCTCGACCCCATCTACGAGCAGTACTTC | CASTLDPIYEQYF
TRBJ1-2 | . | . | TRBV27 | TGTGCCAGCAGCCCTCAGTCTGGGTTCTATGGCTACACCTTC | CASSPQSGFYGYTF
TRBJ2-7 | . | . | TRBV7-2 | TGTGCCAGCAGCTTAAGAGTAGCTTCCTCCTACGAGCAGTACTTC | CASSLRVASSYEQYF
TRBJ2-2 | . | . | TRBV20-1 | TGCAGTGCTAGAGCCCTCTCCACCGGGGAGCTGTTTTTT | CSARALSTGELFF
TRBJ2-5 | . | . | TRBV12-3/TRBV12-4 | TGTGCCAGCAGACCTCGGGGGCTTGAGGAGACCCAGTACTTC | CASRPRGLEETQYF
TRBJ1-1 | TRBD1 | few | TRBV7-7 | TGTGCTAGCAGGGGGGGACAGTCCAAAGAGAACACTGAAGCTTTCTTT | CASRGGQSKENTEAFF
TRBJ1-5 | . | once | TRBV7-2 | TGTGCCAGCAGCGGAGAGGGCCCAGGCGGGAATCAGCCCCAGCATTTT | CASSGEGPGGNQPQHF
TRBJ2-7 | TRBD1 | . | TRBV20-1 | TGCAGCGTAATGGGACAGGGGGCGGACGAGCAGTACTTC | CSVMGQGADEQYF
TRBJ2-7 | . | . | TRBV24-1 | TGTGCCAGCAGCCCGCGGCAGGGTGTGATATACGAGCAGTACTTC | CASSPRQGVIYEQYF
TRBJ2-7 | TRBD2 | . | TRBV2 | TGTGCCACCAACCTGGCGGGCGGGGGGTACGAGCAGTACTTC | CATNLAGGGYEQYF
TRBJ2-7 | . | . | TRBV19 | TGTGCCAGTAGTATGACAGGAGGCTACGAGCAGTACTTC | CASSMTGGYEQYF
TRBJ1-6 | . | many | TRBV20-1 | TGCAGTGCTAGGGGTGACAGCTCCTATAATTCACCCCTCCACTTT | CSARGDSSYNSPLHF
TRBJ2-5 | . | . | TRBV7-3 | TGTGCCAGCAGTACAGCAGGGCCCCGGGAGACCCAGTACTTC | CASSTAGPRETQYF
TRBJ2-5 | TRBD2 | once | TRBV7-2 | TGTGCCAGCAGCACCTCTAGCGGGAGAGGATGGGAGACCCAGTACTTC | CASSTSSGRGWETQYF
TRBJ1-1 | . | . | TRBV20-1 | TGCAGTGCTGGTTCTAGGGCCTCAGAAGCTTTCTTT | CSAGSRASEAFF
TRBJ2-7 | . | . | TRBV2 | TGTGCCAGCAGACCCCGGGCCCCCTCCTACGAGCAGTACTTC | CASRPRAPSYEQYF
TRBJ2-7 | . | . | TRBV6-6 | TGTGCCAGCAGTTATGGGGGGATCGCCTACGAGCAGTACTTC | CASSYGGIAYEQYF
TRBJ2-7 | TRBD2 | . | TRBV9 | TGTGCCAGCAGTCCCACCACGCCTAGACTAGCGGGAGTTCCCGAGCAGTACTTC | CASSPTTPRLAGVPEQYF
TRBJ1-2 | TRBD1 | few | TRBV5-8 | TGCGCCAGCAGATTATATATCCAGGGGGACTATGGCTACACCTTC | CASRLYIQGDYGYTF
TRBJ1-5 | . | . | TRBV6-9 | TGTGCCAGCGGGGCTCAGCCCCAGCATTTT | CASGAQPQHF
TRBJ1-5 | . | many | TRBV7-6 | TGTGCCAGCAGCTTATCAGGTTTGGGAAATCAGCCCCAGCATTTT | CASSLSGLGNQPQHF
TRBJ2-7 | . | . | TRBV5-6 | TGTGCCAGCAGCTTGGCCGGGCTTGACGAGCAGTACTTC | CASSLAGLDEQYF
TRBJ1-2 | . | few | TRBV5-1 | TGCGCCAGCAGCCTGGGGGTCCCGAGGAATGGCTACACCTTC | CASSLGVPRNGYTF
TRBJ1-1 | TRBD1 | . | TRBV7-9 | TGTGCCAGCAGCCCAGAGGCGACAGGGACCGAGGCTTTCTTT | CASSPEATGTEAFF
TRBJ2-2 | . | . | TRBV25-1 | TGTGCCAGCAGGGAACCCGGCACTTACACCGGGGAGCTGTTTTTT | CASREPGTYTGELFF
TRBJ2-6 | . | . | TRBV7-2 | TGTGCCAGCAGCGACGTATCTGGGGCCAACGTCCTGACTTTC | CASSDVSGANVLTF
TRBJ1-1 | TRBD1 | . | TRBV20-1 | TGCAGTGCTAGCGAGACAGGGGCTGAAGCCTTCTTT | CSASETGAEAFF
TRBJ1-4 | . | once | TRBV6-1 | TGTGCCAGCAGCATCGGGATTTGGGGTGAAAAACTGTTTTTT | CASSIGIWGEKLFF
TRBJ2-5 | . | . | TRBV20-1 | TGCAGTGCCCCGGATGGAGCAGTCCACCAAGAGACCCAGTACTTC | CSAPDGAVHQETQYF
TRBJ2-7 | . | . | TRBV20-1 | TGCAGTGCTACTAGGGAATTGGGCTACGAGCAGTACTTC | CSATRELGYEQYF
TRBJ2-2 | TRBD2 | . | TRBV7-9 | TGTGCCAGCAGCCTGAAAGCGGGAGGCGACACCGGGGAGCTGTTTTTT | CASSLKAGGDTGELFF
TRBJ2-7 | . | few | TRBV5-1 | TGCGCCAGCAGCTTGGAGCCTTACGAGCAGTACTTC | CASSLEPYEQYF
TRBJ2-2 | TRBD1 | . | TRBV7-9 | TGTGCCAGCAGCTCCCAGGACAGGGCGCCCGGGGAGCTGTTTTTT | CASSSQDRAPGELFF
TRBJ1-6 | TRBD1 | many | TRBV6-6 | TGTGCCAGCAGGGACAGGGAAATGTCACCCCTCCACTTT | CASRDREMSPLHF
TRBJ1-4 | . | . | TRBV29-1 | TGCAGCGTTGATTCAAGGGCAGGGGACGAAAAACTGTTTTTT | CSVDSRAGDEKLFF
TRBJ2-2 | . | . | TRBV5-1 | TGCGCCTCCTACTCGGTAACGAACACCGGGGAGCTGTTTTTT | CASYSVTNTGELFF
TRBJ1-1 | . | . | TRBV10-3 | TGTGCCATCGGACCCTGGGGGACTGAAGCTTTCTTT | CAIGPWGTEAFF
TRBJ2-6 | . | . | TRBV19 | TGTGCCAGTAGCCCGGACAGGAGGGCTGGGGCCAACGTCCTGACTTTC | CASSPDRRAGANVLTF
TRBJ2-2 | TRBD2 | . | TRBV7-9 | TGTGCCAGCAGCCTCCTAGCGGGCGAGAACACCGGGGAGCTGTTTTTT | CASSLLAGENTGELFF
TRBJ1-1 | . | few | TRBV6-1 | TGTGCCAGCATTGACGGTCGGACTGAAGCTTTCTTT | CASIDGRTEAFF
TRBJ2-7 | . | . | TRBV7-9 | TGTGCCAGCAGCTTTACACAGGGATCCGAGCAGTACTTC | CASSFTQGSEQYF
TRBJ1-6 | TRBD1 | . | TRBV5-6 | TGTGCCAGCAGCTTCCAGGGGGGCAGCTCACCCCTCCACTTT | CASSFQGGSSPLHF
TRBJ2-2 | TRBD2 | many | TRBV7-8 | TGTGCCAGCAGCCAAGTCTCTAGCGGGAGCGGGGAGCTGTTTTTT | CASSQVSSGSGELFF
TRBJ2-5 | . | . | TRBV5-1 | TGCGCCAGCACCCTTGGGGCGGGGGAGACCCAGTACTTC | CASTLGAGETQYF